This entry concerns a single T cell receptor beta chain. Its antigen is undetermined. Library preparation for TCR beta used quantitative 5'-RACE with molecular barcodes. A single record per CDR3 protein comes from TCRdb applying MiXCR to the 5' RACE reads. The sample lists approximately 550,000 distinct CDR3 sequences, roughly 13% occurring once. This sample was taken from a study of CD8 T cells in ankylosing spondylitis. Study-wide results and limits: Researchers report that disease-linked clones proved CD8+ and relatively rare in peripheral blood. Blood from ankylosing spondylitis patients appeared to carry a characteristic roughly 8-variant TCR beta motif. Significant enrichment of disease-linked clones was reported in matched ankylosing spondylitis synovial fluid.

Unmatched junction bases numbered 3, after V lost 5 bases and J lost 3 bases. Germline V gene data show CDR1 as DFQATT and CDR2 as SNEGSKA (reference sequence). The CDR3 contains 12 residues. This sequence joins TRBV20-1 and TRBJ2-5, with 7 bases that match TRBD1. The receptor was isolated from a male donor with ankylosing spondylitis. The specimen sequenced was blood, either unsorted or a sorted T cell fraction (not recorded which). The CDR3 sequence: CSAAGTEETQYF. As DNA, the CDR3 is TGCAGTGCTGCTGGGACAGAAGAGACCCAGTACTTC.